This is a list of T cell receptor beta chains from one sample in a study of T cells after somatic rescue of genetic block. This table comes from immunoSEQ multiplex PCR, and its TCRdb copy is limited to in-frame clones, with some not included. The sample gives fewer than 150,000 clones, approximately 90% of which show up once; approximately 1.3% is in the top ten. The sample consisted of peripheral blood mononuclear cells (PBMCs). These receptors originate from a woman aged 18-30 years. CDR3s include the opening cysteine and the closing phenylalanine or tryptophan.

j_call: TRBJ1-1; v_call: TRBV14; cdr3_aa: CASSPVGGELAFF
j_call: TRBJ2-2; v_call: TRBV6-9; cdr3_aa: CASSYSILRGTGELFF
j_call: TRBJ2-2; v_call: TRBV19; cdr3_aa: CASSIPGGITGELFF
j_call: TRBJ2-3; v_call: TRBV7-2; cdr3_aa: CASSFGLAGGTDTQYF
j_call: TRBJ1-6; v_call: TRBV7-9; cdr3_aa: CASSLLDRPSRNSPLHF
j_call: TRBJ2-5; v_call: TRBV2; cdr3_aa: CASSESGGGKETQYF
j_call: TRBJ1-2; v_call: TRBV9; cdr3_aa: CASSEGTGRSYTF
j_call: TRBJ1-2; v_call: TRBV29-1; cdr3_aa: CSVVGSANYGYTF
j_call: TRBJ2-5; v_call: TRBV5-8; cdr3_aa: CASSLGGTQYF
j_call: TRBJ1-6; v_call: TRBV7-3; cdr3_aa: CASSPTGNANSPLHF
j_call: TRBJ1-2; v_call: TRBV4-3; cdr3_aa: CASSQEEGSYGYTF
j_call: TRBJ1-6; v_call: TRBV7-9; cdr3_aa: CASSFGTGDSPLHF
j_call: TRBJ1-1; v_call: TRBV18; cdr3_aa: CASSPVPENTEAFF
j_call: TRBJ2-5; v_call: TRBV10-1; cdr3_aa: CATALVQETQYF
j_call: TRBJ1-2; v_call: TRBV5-6; cdr3_aa: CASSLGTGGMYGYTF
j_call: TRBJ2-2; v_call: TRBV4-1; cdr3_aa: CASSQSTGELFF
j_call: TRBJ1-3; v_call: TRBV19; cdr3_aa: CASTEGRQSGNTIYF
j_call: TRBJ1-3; v_call: TRBV6-5; cdr3_aa: CASSSLAGRFGNTIYF
j_call: TRBJ2-3; v_call: TRBV29-1; cdr3_aa: CSVGTVFSTDTQYF
j_call: TRBJ1-1; v_call: TRBV15; cdr3_aa: CATSTRQGRTEAFF
j_call: TRBJ1-1; v_call: TRBV6-6; cdr3_aa: CASSYSFEAFF
j_call: TRBJ2-5; v_call: TRBV7-3; cdr3_aa: CASSQTGRQETQYF
j_call: TRBJ2-7; v_call: TRBV7-5; cdr3_aa: CARSLGMRARGEQYF
j_call: TRBJ2-7; v_call: TRBV21-1; cdr3_aa: CASSKVRGLLYEQYF
j_call: TRBJ1-4; v_call: TRBV29-1; cdr3_aa: CSVEGTGGPNEKLFF
j_call: TRBJ1-1; v_call: TRBV5-1; cdr3_aa: CASSYYRALNTEAFF
j_call: TRBJ2-4; v_call: TRBV7-9; cdr3_aa: CASSPGLLAKNIQYF
j_call: TRBJ2-7; v_call: TRBV20-1; cdr3_aa: CSARKLNEQYF
j_call: TRBJ1-1; v_call: TRBV28; cdr3_aa: CASRPGSGPNTEAFF
j_call: TRBJ1-6; v_call: TRBV27; cdr3_aa: CASRVTVGHSPLHF
j_call: TRBJ2-7; v_call: TRBV4-2; cdr3_aa: CASSQSNRGHEQYF
j_call: TRBJ2-1; v_call: TRBV6-1; cdr3_aa: CASSEGGGGSGIEQFF
j_call: TRBJ2-1; v_call: TRBV7-3; cdr3_aa: CASSENNEQFF
j_call: TRBJ1-3; v_call: TRBV19; cdr3_aa: CASSFNGNTIYF
j_call: TRBJ1-1; v_call: TRBV6-1; cdr3_aa: CATRGTRMNTEAFF
j_call: TRBJ1-5; v_call: TRBV28; cdr3_aa: CASSPLGGLGNQPQHF
j_call: TRBJ1-6; v_call: TRBV30; cdr3_aa: CAWSENPNSPLHF
j_call: TRBJ1-2; v_call: TRBV11-3; cdr3_aa: CASSEGAELPYGYTF
j_call: TRBJ1-1; v_call: TRBV27; cdr3_aa: CASSPTQVNLNTEAFF
j_call: TRBJ2-3; v_call: TRBV5-4; cdr3_aa: CASSLASGLAGNTDTQYF
j_call: TRBJ2-2; v_call: TRBV2; cdr3_aa: CASNPRGVKSGELFF
j_call: TRBJ1-2; v_call: TRBV5-1; cdr3_aa: CASSGQEGGGYGYTF
j_call: TRBJ2-3; v_call: TRBV30; cdr3_aa: CAQGQTDTQYF
j_call: TRBJ1-2; v_call: TRBV5-6; cdr3_aa: CASSLQGFLSGYTF
j_call: TRBJ1-5; v_call: TRBV28; cdr3_aa: CASRPREDKSNQPQHF
j_call: TRBJ2-3; v_call: TRBV7-6; cdr3_aa: CASSLVPAPVGDTQYF
j_call: TRBJ2-2; v_call: TRBV5-1; cdr3_aa: CASSSGTGYTGELFF
j_call: TRBJ1-5; v_call: TRBV20-1; cdr3_aa: CSASPDQPQHF
j_call: TRBJ2-7; v_call: TRBV29-1; cdr3_aa: CSVEIYAGYEQYF
j_call: TRBJ2-4; v_call: TRBV10-3; cdr3_aa: CAISEPGENIQYF
j_call: TRBJ2-6; v_call: TRBV4-2; cdr3_aa: CASSQDLKNVRIPFSGANVLTF
j_call: TRBJ1-1; v_call: TRBV7-6; cdr3_aa: CASSLVPDRAEAFF
j_call: TRBJ1-4; v_call: TRBV4-3; cdr3_aa: CASSLQASRGEKLFF
j_call: TRBJ2-7; v_call: TRBV4-2; cdr3_aa: CASSPMGITGAAYEQYF